This is a list of T cell receptor beta chains from one sample in a study of blood T cells in healthy people across ages. A single record per CDR3 protein comes from TCRdb applying MiXCR to the 5' RACE reads. The sample has roughly 1.5 million distinct CDR3 sequences, approximately 43% seen once; the top ten hold around 4%. Sequenced material: blood. Receptors were obtained from a woman in her late teens or twenties in good health. CDR3s include the opening cysteine and the closing phenylalanine or tryptophan. The order of the fields is J gene, CDR3 length, V gene, CDR3 protein.

TRBJ2-7,17,TRBV5-1,CASSLEVSGTVSYEQYF
TRBJ2-7,15,TRBV18,CASSPLVGDTYEQYF
.,15,TRBV11-2,CASSLAGRSYNEQYF
TRBJ2-3,14,TRBV7-8,CASSSAGRRDTQYF
TRBJ1-2,14,TRBV10-3,CAISLDRLNYGYTF
TRBJ2-7,16,TRBV9,CASSVDAGSVSYEQYF
TRBJ1-2,12,TRBV27,CASRLGAYGYTF
TRBJ1-1,17,TRBV5-5,CASSLFSWAGVNTEAFF
TRBJ2-7,16,TRBV7-2,CASSLESGVVSYEQYF
TRBJ1-2,13,TRBV20-1,CSARVKATYGYTF
TRBJ1-1,14,TRBV15,CATKDETDRTEAFF
TRBJ2-3,18,TRBV7-2,CASSLIGLAGGGTDTQYF
TRBJ1-5,14,TRBV6-1,CASSERHLGQPQHF
TRBJ2-1,14,TRBV5-1,CASGQGFTLNEQFF
TRBJ2-5,16,TRBV25-1,CASSPAGLAEQETQYF
TRBJ1-4,15,TRBV5-5,CASSPRTALNEKLFF
TRBJ2-3,14,TRBV20-1,CSARDPGIADTQYF
TRBJ2-3,14,TRBV7-9,CASSLMLSTDTQYF
TRBJ2-2,17,TRBV5-6,CASSLYGLRTNTGELFF
TRBJ1-2,14,TRBV7-2,CASSLQGAIVGYTF
TRBJ1-2,16,TRBV27,CASSRSPGQVVYGYTF
TRBJ1-2,15,TRBV19,CASSMAPAGGRGYTF
TRBJ1-2,16,TRBV4-1,CASSPVGYSTNYGYTF
TRBJ1-1,14,TRBV20-1,CSATQGWGNTEAFF
TRBJ2-7,14,TRBV7-2,CASSLDSLNHEQYF
TRBJ1-4,12,TRBV29-1,CSVMGGNENLFF
TRBJ2-5,14,TRBV6-5,CASSYSGPQETQYF
TRBJ2-7,14,TRBV12-5,CASGHGTGFYEQYF
TRBJ2-1,15,TRBV25-1,CASRESGEGRNEQFF
TRBJ2-7,13,TRBV28,CGTVRRRGYEQYF
TRBJ2-3,16,TRBV24-1,CATSDTRDSHPDTQYF
TRBJ2-1,16,TRBV4-2,CASSPGFSSSYNEQFF
TRBJ1-2,14,TRBV10-3,CAISEFRQGYGYTF
TRBJ2-1,13,TRBV29-1,CSAAGRGYNEQFF
TRBJ1-2,15,TRBV7-2,CASSPRTPSNYGYTF
TRBJ2-5,17,TRBV28,CASSSSDYPLLQETQYF
TRBJ1-1,15,TRBV30,CAWKDRAIPNTEAFF
TRBJ2-3,13,TRBV20-1,CSAAGAVTDTQYF
TRBJ2-1,17,TRBV5-5,CASSLRWTSGSRNEQFF
TRBJ2-7,14,TRBV28,CASSLPAHSYEQYF
TRBJ1-1,13,TRBV27,CASSFGQITEAFF
TRBJ2-1,14,TRBV6-6,CASSPRAGGHEQFF
TRBJ2-1,17,TRBV11-2,CGSNPILGGSSYNEQFF
TRBJ2-5,16,TRBV29-1,CSVASLLAGQPNEQYF
TRBJ2-1,12,TRBV20-1,CSAKDSGNEQFF